This paragraph covers one T cell receptor (beta chain) sequence. The data were produced by immunoSEQ multiplex PCR, yet TCRdb's version contains in-frame clones alone and is incomplete. Among a few hundred thousand clones listed, about nine tenths were seen once. This record comes from a study of blood T cell repertoires in COVID-19. Study context: Acute-phase and convalescent COVID-19 samples originated in the United States, Italy and Spain. PBMCs, B-cell-depleted T cells, or T cells provided the cDNA or gDNA that made up the material.

Patients from Seattle were sampled longitudinally, starting during active infection. This CDR3 contains 15 residues. Germline lookup yields CDR1 LNHNV and CDR2 YYDKDF (reference sequence). V lost 1 base, J lost 4 bases, and 14 bases lay in between. This chain joins TRBV15 and TRBJ2-7, with D tentatively TRBD2 (5 bases). The source is a woman aged 25-40 years with COVID-19, enrolled during active disease. Source material: peripheral blood. The CDR3 is CATSRVLDGDYEQYF. CDR3 DNA: TGTGCCACCAGCAGAGTCTTGGACGGGGATTACGAGCAGTACTTC.